This TCR beta chain originates from a study of shared clonotypes between healthy human individuals. Findings and limits, study-wide: Large sequencing depth failed to make sorted-subset sequencing complete, rarefaction showed. For naive CD4 cells, roughly 5% of clonotypes were shared across a handful of donors.

DNA at 150 to 250 ng, about 30,000 T cell genomes, went into sorted-subset replicate PCRs. Per the original methods: Filtering differed for immunoSEQ, which gave only junction sequences without quality scores. Sequenced by immunoSEQ multiplex PCR; TCRdb stores in-frame clones only, minus some. V and J calls and clone size follow that table, whereas D and trimming were derived from the DNA. This sample yields approximately 640,000 clones, of which roughly 70% are seen a single time; about 1.8% belongs to the top ten. Remarks on this clone: What it recognizes is unknown.

The germline V gene encodes CDR1 SNHLY and CDR2 FYNNEI. The CDR3 contains 13 residues. V was cut by 5 bases and J by 4 bases, with 11 bases left in between. This receptor was obtained from a woman aged 25 to 39 in good health. The rearrangement links TRBV2 to TRBJ1-2; perhaps TRBD1 as D (6 bases). The material sequenced was memory CD4+ T cells sorted from blood. Subset denoted: CD45RA-negative fraction. The CDR3, as DNA: TGTGCCAGCAGTTCTACAGGGATCTATGGCTACACCTTC. Protein: CASSSTGIYGYTF.